These T cell receptor beta chains were read from a single sample in a study of blood T cell repertoires in COVID-19. Assay used: immunoSEQ multiplex PCR; TCRdb lists only in-frame clones, some missing. The sample carries roughly 100,000 clones, roughly 87% recorded once. Sequenced: peripheral blood. These receptors came from a man in his fifties with acute or convalescent COVID-19. Each CDR3 is given with its conserved first and last residue. Fields, in order: D gene, clone size, V gene, J gene, CDR3 protein, CDR3 DNA. A D gene is named only where the DNA matches it firmly. Size is stated for part of the rows, as once, few or many counts, or as a class when the clone is expanded.

d_call: TRBD1
clone_size: NA
v_call: TRBV12-3/TRBV12-4
j_call: TRBJ2-7
cdr3_aa: CASSLGQYGEQYF
cdr3_nt: TGTGCCAGCAGTTTGGGACAGTACGGGGAGCAGTACTTC

d_call: TRBD1
clone_size: few
v_call: TRBV27
j_call: TRBJ1-2
cdr3_aa: CASSSRPGGVYGYTF
cdr3_nt: TGTGCCAGCAGTTCTCGGCCAGGGGGAGTCTATGGCTACACCTTC

d_call: NA
clone_size: NA
v_call: TRBV18
j_call: TRBJ1-2
cdr3_aa: CASSELLQGNYGYTF
cdr3_nt: TGTGCCAGCTCAGAGCTTCTTCAGGGTAACTATGGCTACACCTTC

d_call: NA
clone_size: NA
v_call: TRBV6-5
j_call: TRBJ1-2
cdr3_aa: CASSPTKGYGYTF
cdr3_nt: TGTGCCAGCAGCCCGACTAAGGGCTATGGCTACACCTTC

d_call: NA
clone_size: NA
v_call: TRBV5-4
j_call: TRBJ1-4
cdr3_aa: CASSLAPGSGEKLFF
cdr3_nt: TGTGCCAGCAGCTTGGCACCAGGGTCAGGCGAAAAACTGTTTTTT

d_call: NA
clone_size: few
v_call: TRBV11-3
j_call: TRBJ1-1
cdr3_aa: CASSFSVNTEAFF
cdr3_nt: TGTGCCAGCAGTTTCTCGGTGAACACTGAAGCTTTCTTT

d_call: TRBD1
clone_size: NA
v_call: TRBV2
j_call: TRBJ1-4
cdr3_aa: CASTRQGVGEKLFF
cdr3_nt: TGTGCCAGCACCCGGCAGGGGGTGGGGGAAAAACTGTTTTTT

d_call: NA
clone_size: NA
v_call: TRBV18
j_call: TRBJ1-4
cdr3_aa: CASSPLVQGDRNEKLFF
cdr3_nt: TGTGCCAGCTCACCACTAGTGCAGGGCGACCGTAATGAAAAACTGTTTTTT

d_call: TRBD2
clone_size: NA
v_call: TRBV11-2
j_call: TRBJ2-7
cdr3_aa: CASSLEFSGRHEQYF
cdr3_nt: TGTGCCAGCAGCTTAGAGTTTAGCGGGAGGCACGAGCAGTACTTC

d_call: NA
clone_size: NA
v_call: TRBV5-4
j_call: TRBJ2-1
cdr3_aa: CASSGPGSSYNEQFF
cdr3_nt: TGTGCCAGCAGCGGCCCAGGAAGCTCCTACAATGAGCAGTTCTTC

d_call: TRBD2
clone_size: once
v_call: TRBV19
j_call: TRBJ2-1
cdr3_aa: CASSRTRNSEQFF
cdr3_nt: TGTGCCAGTAGTCGGACTAGGAACAGCGAGCAGTTCTTC

d_call: TRBD2
clone_size: NA
v_call: TRBV11-3
j_call: TRBJ2-5
cdr3_aa: CASSDQRESQETQYF
cdr3_nt: TGTGCCAGCAGCGACCAGCGGGAGTCCCAAGAGACCCAGTACTTC

d_call: NA
clone_size: NA
v_call: TRBV4-2
j_call: TRBJ2-1
cdr3_aa: CASSQARGGSYNEQFF
cdr3_nt: TGTGCCAGCAGCCAAGCTAGGGGAGGCTCCTACAATGAGCAGTTCTTC

d_call: NA
clone_size: NA
v_call: TRBV5-4
j_call: TRBJ2-7
cdr3_aa: CASSLGVLTYEQYF
cdr3_nt: TGTGCCAGCAGCTTAGGGGTCTTGACCTACGAGCAGTACTTC

d_call: TRBD1
clone_size: NA
v_call: TRBV13
j_call: TRBJ2-1
cdr3_aa: CASSSSDRAFNEQFF
cdr3_nt: TGTGCCAGCAGCTCCTCGGACAGGGCGTTCAATGAGCAGTTCTTC